These 8 T cell receptor beta chains originate from one sample sequenced in a study of chemoradiotherapy in HPV16-positive cancers. Assay used: immunoSEQ multiplex PCR; TCRdb lists only in-frame clones, some missing. Among over 13,000 clones, about three quarters were seen once, and the ten largest hold over 7.5%. Collection of the sample occurred from a patient who underwent chemoradiotherapy. The origin of the receptors is a human donor with HPV-associated anogenital cancer.

This clone has a single count. J is TRBJ2-1 and V is TRBV23-1; 9 bases fit TRBD2. TRBV23-1 is filed as an ORF, its function uncertain. The V segment lost 10 bases and the J segment 4 bases; nucleotides outside the gene matches: 11. This CDR3 is 15 amino acids long. The CDR3 DNA reads as TGCGCCACGAACGGGACTAGCCGGACTTACAATGAGCAGTTCTTC. This encodes CATNGTSRTYNEQFF.

The rearrangement uses TRBV6-6 and TRBJ1-2; D is perhaps TRBD1 (5 bases). The CDR3 extends over 13 amino acids. Germline V lookup: CDR1 MNHNY, CDR2 SVGAGI (reference sequence). Trimming removed 2 bases from V and 8 bases from J, with 12 bases in between. DNA of the CDR3: TGTGCCAGCAGTTACCCACCCCAGGGAGGCTACACCTTC. It yields the protein CASSYPPQGGYTF.

This clone was recorded only once. The chain has TRBV11-1 and TRBJ2-5, with 7 bases lining up with TRBD1. V lost 3 bases, J lost 0 bases, and 1 base stayed unmatched. Germline V gene sequence: CDR1 SGHAT, CDR2 FQDESV (reference sequence). CDR3 size: 14 residues. CDR3 sequence reads: CASSLRGHQETQYF. The CDR3 region has the DNA TGTGCCAGCAGCTTGAGGGGGCACCAAGAGACCCAGTACTTC.

The CDR3 region has the DNA TGTGCCAGCAGTTTCTGGACAGGGTCCAATGAGCAGTTCTTC. Protein product: CASSFWTGSNEQFF. This chain joins TRBV27 and TRBJ2-1, with 8 bases aligning to TRBD1. CDR3 length equals 14 residues. The germline V gene encodes CDR1 MNHEY and CDR2 SMNVEV (reference sequence). The V segment lost 3 bases and the J segment 6 bases; nucleotides outside the gene matches: 4.

V and J are TRBV29-1 and TRBJ1-2; no reliable D call. CDR1 SQVTM and CDR2 ANQGSEA come from the germline V gene. The CDR3 spans 11 residues. V dropped 8 bases and J dropped 4 bases, with 11 bases sitting between them. CDR3 protein: CSTRTTYGYTF. CDR3 nucleotides: TGCAGCACTAGGACCACCTATGGCTACACCTTC.

This clone was counted a few times. The chain joins TRBV2 to TRBJ1-2; D is perhaps TRBD1 (5 bases). V lost 4 bases to trimming and J lost 8 bases, with 17 bases between them. Germline CDR1 is SNHLY and CDR2 is FYNNEI. There are 14 residues in the CDR3. As DNA, the CDR3 is TGTGCCAGCAGTGTGGTAGCGGGGCTCGAAGGCTACACCTTC. Translating it yields CASSVVAGLEGYTF.

The CDR3 sequence is CASSLRQGTDTQYF. The CDR3 DNA is TGTGCCAGCAGCCTCAGACAGGGTACAGATACGCAGTATTTT. The rearrangement links TRBV6-4 to TRBJ2-3, with 7 bases matching TRBD1. The CDR3 spans 14 residues. CDR1 and CDR2 (germline): MRHNA, SNTAGT. The ends lost 6 bases at V and 3 bases at J; junction bases unmatched: 6.

The V and J genes are TRBV6-1 and TRBJ1-5, with a weak D call TRBD1 (5 bases). Germline V gene lookup returns CDR1 MNHNS and CDR2 SASEGT. The CDR3 totals 15 residues. The V end lost 4 bases, the J end lost 3 bases, and 13 bases lay between the germline ends. The CDR3 DNA reads as TGTGCCAGCAGTGGAGGGACGTACTACAATCAGCCCCAGCATTTT. Protein product: CASSGGTYYNQPQHF.